The 21 T cell receptor beta chains given below trace back to one sample, sequenced in a study of CD8+CD57+ T cells in acquired aplastic anemia (dated by TCRdb to 2016 to 2019). Sequencing instrument: Illumina HiSeq 2000. Genomic DNA served as template for TCR beta VDJ combination and CDR3 sequence profiling. Starting from the raw public reads, TCRdb applied fastp trimming at Q25, assembled clones with MiXCR and retained in-frame beta chains. Duplicate CDR3 protein sequences are folded into a single record with the most common DNA and genes. The sample includes more than 150,000 distinct CDR3 sequences, with 64% observed a single time. The top ten clonotypes cover more than 45% of the sample. Source material: sorted CD4+, CD8+, or CD8+CD57+ T cells (not recorded which) from PBMCs. Receptors were obtained from a human donor with severe aplastic anemia or a healthy control (not recorded which).

This clonotype has ten or more counts. The rearrangement uses TRBV27 and TRBJ2-5; D is undetermined. Germline CDR1 MNHEY, CDR2 SMNVEV (reference sequence). The CDR3 runs 13 residues. With 3 bases removed from V and 2 bases from J, the gap between germline ends came to 7 bases. CDR3 coding DNA: TGTGCCAGCAGTTTGCTGGGGCAAGAGACCCAGTACTTC. Protein product: CASSLLGQETQYF.

The V gene is TRBV15, the J gene TRBJ1-4; D unresolved. The CDR3 runs 14 residues. In germline, CDR1 is LNHNV, CDR2 YYDKDF (reference sequence). The ends were cut back, 1 base at V and 1 base at J, with 4 bases in the middle. The CDR3 nucleotides are TGTGCCACCAGCAGAGGGCTAACTAATGAAAAACTGTTTTTT. Its translation: CATSRGLTNEKLFF.

The chain employs TRBV7-8 and TRBJ2-7, with D possibly matching TRBD2 (6 bases). Germline V lookup: CDR1 SGHVS, CDR2 FQNEAQ. The CDR3 runs 16 residues. The ends were cut back, 4 bases at V and 2 bases at J, with 18 bases in the middle. The DNA of the CDR3 is TGTGCCAGCAGCTCCCGCGGGGTAGGCGGCCCCTACGAGCAGTACTTC. This gives the protein CASSSRGVGGPYEQYF.

In this sample, this clonotype turned up a few times. The rearrangement joins TRBV19 to TRBJ2-1; D is ambiguous. This CDR3 spans 13 amino acids. Looked up from germline, CDR1 is LNHDA and CDR2 is SQIVND (reference sequence). The germline V and J ends were trimmed by 9 bases and 5 bases, with 14 bases remaining between them. As DNA, the CDR3 is TGTGCCAGCAGCTTAGCCCGCGACAATGAGCAGTTCTTC. This codes for CASSLARDNEQFF.

The chain joins TRBV19 to TRBJ1-6; D possibly corresponds to TRBD1 (6 bases). CDR1 LNHDA and CDR2 SQIVND come from the germline V gene (reference sequence). V lost 7 bases and J 6 bases, leaving 22 bases between the germline ends. CDR3 size: 17 residues. Here the CDR3 reads CASNLHALGAGNSPLHF. CDR3 coding DNA: TGTGCCAGTAACCTTCACGCGTTGGGGGCTGGTAATTCACCCCTCCACTTT.

This clonotype was detected a few times. In nucleotides, the CDR3 is TGTGCCAGCAGCTACGGGGGGGCTTCCTACGAGCAGTACTTC. Its protein product is CASSYGGASYEQYF. The genes are TRBV7-2 and TRBJ2-7; 8 nucleotides match TRBD2. V lost 4 bases to trimming and J lost 1 base; unmatched junction nucleotides: 3. CDR1 and CDR2 from the germline V gene are SGHTA and FQGNSA. CDR3 length: 14 amino acids.

V gene TRBV9 combines with J gene TRBJ1-2, with D unclear. CDR3 size: 15 residues. CDR1 and CDR2 (germline): SGDLS, YYNGEE. V lost 6 bases to trimming and J lost 2 bases, with 17 bases between them. The CDR3 DNA is TGTGCCAGCACCGGGTACCAGGACGGCAACTATGGCTACACCTTC. Translating it yields CASTGYQDGNYGYTF.

J is TRBJ2-1 and V is TRBV7-3; 9 positions match TRBD1. Germline trimming cut 5 bases from V and 6 bases from J; bases unmatched to any gene: 11. Per the germline V gene, CDR1 is SGHTA and CDR2 is FQGTGA. The CDR3 runs to 16 residues. The CDR3 coding sequence is TGTGCCAGCAGCACGACCGGGACAGGGCCGGGCAATGAGCAGTTCTTC. Residues: CASSTTGTGPGNEQFF.

The chain joins TRBV10-3 to TRBJ1-1; 10 bases are shared with TRBD1. The V gene's germline CDR1 is ENHRY and CDR2 SYGVKD. The CDR3 contains 13 residues. V dropped 6 bases and J dropped 3; count of bases not matched to a gene: 1. This chain's CDR3 is CAIRDRGYTEAFF. The CDR3 DNA follows: TGTGCCATCAGGGACAGGGGGTACACTGAAGCTTTCTTT.

V usage is TRBV20-1 and J usage is TRBJ1-1, with 8 bases identical to TRBD1. Per germline, CDR1 DFQATT and CDR2 SNEGSKA (reference sequence). The CDR3 runs to 15 residues. With 1 base clipped from V and 1 base from J, the junction kept 5 bases outside the gene matches. CDR3 region: CSARALDRENTEAFF. CDR3 sequence (DNA): TGCAGTGCTAGAGCCTTGGACAGGGAGAACACTGAAGCTTTCTTT.

The chain combines TRBV29-1 with TRBJ2-7; 7 bases align to TRBD1. The CDR3 runs to 13 residues. Trimming cost V 3 bases and J 3 bases; bases outside gene matches: 5. The germline CDR1 and CDR2 sequences are SQVTM and ANQGSEA. DNA for the CDR3: TGCAGCGTTGAGATGGGACAGATCTACGAGCAGTACTTC. The encoded protein is CSVEMGQIYEQYF.

This clonotype was counted a single time. The chain couples TRBV20-1 to TRBJ2-1; no firm D call. The V gene lost 6 bases and the J gene lost 7 bases, with 10 bases spanning the gap. The CDR3 covers 11 residues. Germline V CDR1 and CDR2: DFQATT, SNEGSKA (reference sequence). The CDR3 is CSANPENEQFF. The CDR3 DNA sequence: TGCAGTGCAAACCCGGAGAATGAGCAGTTCTTC.

This sequence joins TRBV19 and TRBJ2-5, with 9 bases aligning to TRBD2. The J segment lost 3 bases and the V segment lost 5 bases, leaving 13 bases of the junction unmatched. The CDR3 is 17 residues long. In germline, CDR1 is LNHDA, CDR2 SQIVND (reference sequence). The CDR3 here is CASSPRPGRGGKETQYF. In DNA form, the CDR3 reads TGTGCCAGTAGTCCTCGACCTGGGCGGGGGGGGAAAGAGACCCAGTACTTC.

This chain uses TRBV15 with TRBJ1-2; D is undetermined. The ends were cut back, 0 bases at V and 2 bases at J, with 7 bases in the middle. This CDR3 has 14 residues. Germline values: CDR1 LNHNV, CDR2 YYDKDF (reference sequence). The CDR3 spells CATSRDVGNYGYTF. CDR3 nucleotide sequence: TGTGCCACCAGCAGAGATGTAGGGAACTATGGCTACACCTTC.

This clonotype turned up a few times. The CDR3, as DNA: TGTGCCATCAGTGAGTCCAGGGGGAGCACCGGGGAGCTGTTTTTT. This codes for CAISESRGSTGELFF. The genes are TRBV10-3 and TRBJ2-2; 7 bases map to TRBD1. The J segment lost 4 bases and the V segment lost 0 bases, leaving 2 bases of the junction unmatched. The CDR3 length is 15 residues. CDR1 is ENHRY, CDR2 SYGVKD, per germline.

The chain has TRBV12-3 or TRBV12-4 and TRBJ1-5; D unclear. V shed 7 bases and J shed 4 bases, with 11 bases lying between them. This CDR3 is 13 amino acids long. CDR3 in DNA: TGTGCCAGCACCTCAGACTGGAATCAGCCCCAGCATTTT. It translates to CASTSDWNQPQHF.

This clonotype was detected only a few times. V gene TRBV7-6 combines with J gene TRBJ2-7; D call uncertain. Germline CDR1 SGHVS, CDR2 FNYEAQ. V lost 5 bases and J 0 bases, leaving 11 bases between the germline ends. The CDR3 length is 14 residues. The CDR3 protein is CASSRAGSSYEQYF. The CDR3 DNA reads TGTGCCAGCAGCCGGGCCGGTAGCTCCTACGAGCAGTACTTC.

This clonotype was picked up many times. This chain links TRBV29-1 with TRBJ1-2; D not resolved. The V and J ends lost 4 bases and 0 bases respectively, with 21 bases between them. Germline V gives CDR1 SQVTM, CDR2 ANQGSEA. CDR3 length: 17 amino acids. The CDR3 nucleotides are TGCAGCGTTGTGGGGTTGGGAACGAACTCAGCTAACTATGGCTACACCTTC. Translating gives CSVVGLGTNSANYGYTF.

This clonotype has only a few counts. Relative to the germline gene, one junction end is altered; a read error may explain this. The chain joins TRBV10-3 to TRBJ1-1; 8 positions match TRBD1. This CDR3 is 13 amino acids long. Germline CDR1 and CDR2: ENHRY and SYGVKD. The CDR3 DNA reads TGTGCCGTCAGGACAGGGATGAACACTGAAGCTTTCTTT. Translation: CAVRTGMNTEAFF.

The J gene is TRBJ2-5, the V gene TRBV5-1; D possibly corresponds to TRBD2 (6 bases). V was trimmed by 0 bases and J by 2 bases, leaving 11 bases between them. There are 15 residues in the CDR3. The V gene's germline CDR1 is SGHRS and CDR2 YFSETQ. In DNA form, the CDR3 reads TGCGCCAGCAGCTTGGAGGGCGGGACTCAAGAGACCCAGTACTTC. Its translation: CASSLEGGTQETQYF.

For this clonotype: A read error may be the cause here, since a much bigger clone is one base away. The V gene is TRBV7-8, the J gene TRBJ2-1; maybe TRBD2 (6 bases). With 11 bases removed from V and 11 bases from J, the gap between germline ends came to 25 bases. This CDR3 contains 14 residues. The germline CDR1 and CDR2 sequences are SGHVS and FQNEAQ. The CDR3 sequence is CAWSVGGRTHKQFF. The CDR3 region has the DNA TGTGCCTGGAGTGTAGGTGGGAGGACGCATAAGCAGTTCTTC.